The clone carrying this T cell receptor beta chain showed up just a few times. These data come from a study of T cell repertoires in cytomegalovirus infection. Looking at the study overall: Signatures in public TCR beta sequences pointed to both CMV infection and matching HLA type.

The ends lost 11 bases at V and 6 bases at J; junction bases unmatched: 5. Germline CDR1 SEHNR, CDR2 FQNEAQ (reference sequence). The CDR3 is 13 amino acids. Using its own MiXCR run on the reads, TCRdb lists one record per CDR3 protein. Altogether roughly 230,000 distinct CDR3 sequences are present, 22% being singletons, with the ten largest covering 18%. The clonotype comes from a human donor in good health (CMV status not recorded). Some clones in this sample may be carry-over from other donors' samples. Sequencing was performed on CD8+ T cells from PBMCs. The gene calls are TRBV7-9 and TRBJ2-1; 12 nucleotides agree with TRBD2. The CDR3 sequence is CALLAGGPNEQFF. The DNA for the CDR3 is TGTGCCCTTCTAGCGGGGGGGCCCAATGAGCAGTTCTTC.